The T cell receptor (beta chain) described here comes from a study of T-cell reconstitution after alpha-beta-depleted transplantation in children. Concerning this clonotype: The target antigen is unknown.

Overall study findings and caveats: Where some patients showed high TCRbeta diversity at day 60, it came from recipient T cells and thymic progenitors that had survived. At around two months after transplant, the alpha-beta T cells were reportedly derived from several hundred expanded clones that came from non-depleted graft cells. Diversity and T-cell counts at one year after transplant derived mostly from new T cells.

Preparation of the TCRbeta library was carried out with unique molecular identifiers. TCRdb itself ran the PCR reads through MiXCR, one entry per CDR3 protein. Of about 600,000 distinct CDR3 sequences in the sample, roughly 24% are singletons; the top ten hold 11% to 15%. The CDR3 extends over 13 amino acids. Trimming pared 5 bases from V and 4 bases from J, leaving 14 bases between. In germline, CDR1 is SQVTM, CDR2 ANQGSEA. The TCR comes from a boy under three years old who had a stem cell transplant for acute myeloid leukemia, so the T cells may come from the graft donor. This chain joins TRBV29-1 and TRBJ1-1, with D perhaps matching TRBD1 (6 bases). The input for sequencing was PBMCs, mostly from graft donor cells, taken 360 days after TCRalphabeta/CD19-depleted stem cell transplant. CDR3 in amino acids: CSVSRTVTTEAFF. CDR3 bases: TGCAGCGTTTCACGGACAGTCACCACTGAAGCTTTCTTT.